This TCR beta chain was identified during a study of cytomegalovirus exposure and HLA in healthy donors. Study-level findings and limits: Later analysis suggested most CMV-associated TCR beta chains were HLA-restricted. The authors enumerated some 160 TCR beta chains as linked to cytomegalovirus. A later analysis appeared to link common viral pathogens to several of the most significant clusters.

On this clone itself: Its target is not known.

Germline V gene data show CDR1 as SGHAT and CDR2 as FQNNGV. Trimming removed 5 bases from V and 7 bases from J, with 8 bases in between. The CDR3 is 11 residues long. The study ran its PCR with 60 Vbeta and 13 Jbeta primers. Sequencing used immunoSEQ multiplex PCR; TCRdb keeps in-frame clones, though not all of them. The sample shows some 270,000 clones, roughly 80% of them seen only once. This chain connects TRBV11-2 to TRBJ2-5; no reliable D call. Sequencing input: PBMCs. This clonotype was obtained from a girl between 2 and 10 years old in good health and CMV-seronegative. The CDR3 DNA sequence: TGTGCCAGCAGCGCCCTCGGGACCCAGTACTTC. This gives the protein CASSALGTQYF.